This is a list of T cell receptor beta chains from one sample in a study of T cells after yellow fever vaccination. TCRdb re-derived calls from the 5' RACE reads in MiXCR, one entry per CDR3 protein. The sample holds 250,000 to 350,000 distinct CDR3 sequences; 7.5% to 9.5% are singletons and the top ten take around 3.3%. Material: CD4+ T cells sorted from PBMCs, obtained 5 days after the yellow fever booster vaccination. These receptor sequences come from a man aged 18 to 30 who received the YFV17D yellow fever vaccine. The CDR3 runs from the conserved cysteine through the conserved F or W. Clone size, where shown, is once, few, many, or a class for clones that have expanded.

V gene: TRBV7-3; CDR3 length: 19; clone size: few; J gene: TRBJ1-1; CDR3 protein: CASSPPPQVEETTISEAFF
V gene: TRBV6-1; CDR3 length: 13; clone size: -; J gene: TRBJ2-7; CDR3 protein: CASTGLNAYEQYF
V gene: TRBV9; CDR3 length: 16; clone size: -; J gene: TRBJ1-1; CDR3 protein: CASSVVPQGASTEAFF
V gene: TRBV19; CDR3 length: 13; clone size: few; J gene: TRBJ1-1; CDR3 protein: CASRGQGDTEAFF
V gene: TRBV5-8; CDR3 length: 14; clone size: -; J gene: TRBJ1-1; CDR3 protein: CASNLIDGNTEAFF
V gene: TRBV7-3; CDR3 length: 15; clone size: -; J gene: TRBJ2-1; CDR3 protein: CASSYQRGGLYEQFF
V gene: TRBV7-6; CDR3 length: 13; clone size: -; J gene: TRBJ1-4; CDR3 protein: CASSLDRALELFF
V gene: TRBV4-3; CDR3 length: 12; clone size: many; J gene: TRBJ2-1; CDR3 protein: CASSQEAWVQFF
V gene: TRBV20-1; CDR3 length: 13; clone size: -; J gene: TRBJ2-3; CDR3 protein: CSARLGGTDTQYF
V gene: TRBV6-6; CDR3 length: 13; clone size: few; J gene: TRBJ2-7; CDR3 protein: CASSREGGYEQYF
V gene: TRBV7-8; CDR3 length: 13; clone size: -; J gene: TRBJ2-1; CDR3 protein: CASQIQSYNEQFF
V gene: TRBV3-1; CDR3 length: 15; clone size: few; J gene: TRBJ2-5; CDR3 protein: CASSPTWGPEETQYF
V gene: TRBV27; CDR3 length: 13; clone size: -; J gene: TRBJ2-7; CDR3 protein: CASGRTVDYEQYF
V gene: TRBV7-3; CDR3 length: 12; clone size: many; J gene: TRBJ2-2; CDR3 protein: CASGRATGELFF
V gene: TRBV7-2; CDR3 length: 15; clone size: -; J gene: TRBJ1-1; CDR3 protein: CASSSTGTQNTEAFF
V gene: TRBV20-1; CDR3 length: 16; clone size: -; J gene: TRBJ2-3; CDR3 protein: CSAKTPETGATDTQYF
V gene: TRBV30; CDR3 length: 15; clone size: many; J gene: TRBJ2-3; CDR3 protein: CAWSHGTANTDTQYF
V gene: TRBV11-2; CDR3 length: 15; clone size: few; J gene: TRBJ2-3; CDR3 protein: CASSRTGGNTDTQYF
V gene: TRBV11-2; CDR3 length: 15; clone size: few; J gene: TRBJ2-3; CDR3 protein: CASSYSGGSTDTQYF
V gene: TRBV7-2; CDR3 length: 15; clone size: -; J gene: TRBJ2-4; CDR3 protein: CASSSLRAGLAIQYF
V gene: TRBV7-2; CDR3 length: 15; clone size: -; J gene: TRBJ2-5; CDR3 protein: CASSFKGAPAETQYF
V gene: TRBV3-1; CDR3 length: 13; clone size: -; J gene: TRBJ2-3; CDR3 protein: CASSQAGGYTQYF
V gene: TRBV12-3/TRBV12-4; CDR3 length: 17; clone size: few; J gene: TRBJ2-7; CDR3 protein: CASAKLSSGGPPYEQYF
V gene: TRBV29-1; CDR3 length: 15; clone size: -; J gene: TRBJ1-1; CDR3 protein: CSGAPGQGPLTEAFF
V gene: TRBV24-1; CDR3 length: 16; clone size: many; J gene: TRBJ2-5; CDR3 protein: CATSDHAWGAGETQYF
V gene: TRBV29-1; CDR3 length: 14; clone size: many; J gene: TRBJ2-3; CDR3 protein: CSVEQVQRSGTQYF
V gene: TRBV3-1; CDR3 length: 14; clone size: many; J gene: TRBJ2-3; CDR3 protein: CASSQRDVTDTQYF
V gene: TRBV25-1; CDR3 length: 16; clone size: -; J gene: TRBJ2-7; CDR3 protein: CASSEGASGGDGEQYF
V gene: TRBV6-1; CDR3 length: 14; clone size: -; J gene: TRBJ1-4; CDR3 protein: CASSATLEGEKLFF
V gene: TRBV7-8; CDR3 length: 17; clone size: many; J gene: TRBJ2-1; CDR3 protein: CASSHRARRQGFNEQFF
V gene: TRBV12-3/TRBV12-4; CDR3 length: 15; clone size: -; J gene: TRBJ1-1; CDR3 protein: CASSLDGERNTEAFF
V gene: TRBV2; CDR3 length: 11; clone size: -; J gene: TRBJ2-6; CDR3 protein: CASVGANVLTF
V gene: TRBV3-1; CDR3 length: 14; clone size: -; J gene: TRBJ2-5; CDR3 protein: CASSQVRARETQYF
V gene: TRBV10-3; CDR3 length: 14; clone size: many; J gene: TRBJ2-3; CDR3 protein: CASKGQGPTDTQYF
V gene: TRBV6-2/TRBV6-3; CDR3 length: 13; clone size: few; J gene: TRBJ1-1; CDR3 protein: CASSSRTVSEAFF
V gene: TRBV24-1; CDR3 length: 16; clone size: few; J gene: TRBJ1-6; CDR3 protein: CATSDSTAAGNSPLHF
V gene: TRBV7-2; CDR3 length: 18; clone size: many; J gene: TRBJ2-5; CDR3 protein: CASSLVVSISAGGETQYF
V gene: TRBV5-6; CDR3 length: 13; clone size: few; J gene: TRBJ1-1; CDR3 protein: CASSLMSGTEAFF
V gene: TRBV10-3; CDR3 length: 12; clone size: many; J gene: TRBJ2-5; CDR3 protein: CAISDPQETQYF
V gene: TRBV11-2; CDR3 length: 15; clone size: -; J gene: TRBJ1-6; CDR3 protein: CASSPGGQGKSPLHF
V gene: TRBV5-1; CDR3 length: 15; clone size: medium-sized; J gene: TRBJ2-1; CDR3 protein: CASSSGGGAHNEQFF
V gene: TRBV6-5; CDR3 length: 14; clone size: few; J gene: TRBJ1-1; CDR3 protein: CASGSEQGNTEAFF
V gene: TRBV27; CDR3 length: 12; clone size: -; J gene: TRBJ1-6; CDR3 protein: CASSFHNSPLHF
V gene: TRBV24-1; CDR3 length: 13; clone size: once; J gene: TRBJ2-2; CDR3 protein: CATSVTVPGELFF
V gene: TRBV7-3; CDR3 length: 13; clone size: few; J gene: TRBJ1-1; CDR3 protein: CASSSSWDTEAFF
V gene: TRBV7-2; CDR3 length: 14; clone size: many; J gene: TRBJ1-1; CDR3 protein: CASSLGAHGTEAFF
V gene: TRBV5-5; CDR3 length: 13; clone size: -; J gene: TRBJ2-5; CDR3 protein: CASSGGGGETQYF
V gene: TRBV15; CDR3 length: 12; clone size: -; J gene: TRBJ2-3; CDR3 protein: CATSIQGDTQYF
V gene: TRBV5-6; CDR3 length: 15; clone size: few; J gene: TRBJ2-5; CDR3 protein: CASSFGTSGGRTQYF
V gene: TRBV29-1; CDR3 length: 13; clone size: -; J gene: TRBJ1-1; CDR3 protein: CSVTHLGDTEAFF
V gene: TRBV30; CDR3 length: 16; clone size: few; J gene: TRBJ2-3; CDR3 protein: CALHRPERGVTDTQYF
V gene: TRBV12-3/TRBV12-4; CDR3 length: 15; clone size: few; J gene: TRBJ2-2; CDR3 protein: CASSFRLAGTGELFF